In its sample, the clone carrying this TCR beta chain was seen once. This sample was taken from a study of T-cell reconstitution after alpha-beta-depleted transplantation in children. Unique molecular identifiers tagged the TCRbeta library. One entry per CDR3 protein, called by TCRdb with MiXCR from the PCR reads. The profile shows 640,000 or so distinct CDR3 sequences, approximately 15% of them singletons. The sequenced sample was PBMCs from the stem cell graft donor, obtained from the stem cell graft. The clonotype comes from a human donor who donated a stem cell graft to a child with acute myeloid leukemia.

The CDR3 here is CASSLAGGPNVEQFF. CDR3 bases: TGCGCCAGCAGCTTAGCGGGGGGGCCTAACGTTGAGCAGTTCTTC. The V gene is TRBV5-1, the J gene TRBJ2-1; 10 nucleotides match TRBD2. Losses at the gene ends were 2 bases for V and 9 bases for J; bases not matched to a gene: 8. The CDR3 sequence is 15 residues long. The germline V gene has CDR1 SGHRS and CDR2 YFSETQ.